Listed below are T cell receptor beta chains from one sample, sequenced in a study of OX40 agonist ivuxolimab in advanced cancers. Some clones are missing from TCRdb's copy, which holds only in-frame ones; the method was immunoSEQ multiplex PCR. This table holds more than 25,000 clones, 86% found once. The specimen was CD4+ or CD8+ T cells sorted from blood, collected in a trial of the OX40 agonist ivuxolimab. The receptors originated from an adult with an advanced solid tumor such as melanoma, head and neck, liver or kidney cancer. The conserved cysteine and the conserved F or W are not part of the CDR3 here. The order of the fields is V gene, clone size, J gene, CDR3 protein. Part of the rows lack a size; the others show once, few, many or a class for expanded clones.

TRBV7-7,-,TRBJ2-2,ASSLRLLAGGPATGELF
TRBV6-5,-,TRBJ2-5,ASSYSAGPRIGLQY
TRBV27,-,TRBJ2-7,ASSLSTGGYEQY
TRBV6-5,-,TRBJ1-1,ASSYAAGRNTEAF
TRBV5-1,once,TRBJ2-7,ASSFGTLVYEQY
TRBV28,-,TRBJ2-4,ASRSFPGTSPWDIQY
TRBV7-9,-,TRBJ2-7,ASSFSGEPYEQY
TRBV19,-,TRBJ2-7,ASSIGVRGYEQY
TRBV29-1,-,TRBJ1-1,SATGERDSSTNTEAF
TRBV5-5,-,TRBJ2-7,ASSLAGGQVYEQY
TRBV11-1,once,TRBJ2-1,ASSSPHLGGRNEQF
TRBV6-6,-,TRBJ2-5,ASSRGQDWETQY
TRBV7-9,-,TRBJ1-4,ASSLIRRENGATNEKLF
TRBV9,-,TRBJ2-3,ASRGAVTDTQY
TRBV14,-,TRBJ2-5,ASSQASPGRALRVSQY
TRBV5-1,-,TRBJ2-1,ASTGTTLNEQF
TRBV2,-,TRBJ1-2,ASSEKRGGWLVANYGYT
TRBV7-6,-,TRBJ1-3,ASSHGDRISGNTIY
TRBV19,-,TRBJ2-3,ASSRGQGADTQY
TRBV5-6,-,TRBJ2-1,ASSFGGSSYNEQF
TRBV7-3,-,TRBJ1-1,ASSPDGGNTEAF
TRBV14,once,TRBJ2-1,ASSLLAGGDNEQF
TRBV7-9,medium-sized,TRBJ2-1,ASSPGSSYNEQF
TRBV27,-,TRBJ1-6,ASSLDRGRNSPLH
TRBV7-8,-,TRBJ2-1,ASSLVIGGSYNEQF
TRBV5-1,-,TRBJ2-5,ASSGLDRGQETQY
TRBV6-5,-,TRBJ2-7,ASSLNRGGAYEQY
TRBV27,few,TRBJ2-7,ASQKAY
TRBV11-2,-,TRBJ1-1,ASSPHPGTEAF
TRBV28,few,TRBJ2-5,ASRVDTGTSETQY